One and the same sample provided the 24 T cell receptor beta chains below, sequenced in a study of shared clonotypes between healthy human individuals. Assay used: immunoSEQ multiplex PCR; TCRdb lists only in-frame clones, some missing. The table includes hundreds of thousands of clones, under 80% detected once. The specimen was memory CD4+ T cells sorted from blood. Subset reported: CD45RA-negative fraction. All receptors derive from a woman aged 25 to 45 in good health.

The CDR3 DNA follows: TGTGCCAGCAGTTTATCGGTGCGAAGCTACAGCTATGGCTACACCTTC. Translating gives CASSLSVRSYSYGYTF. The V call is TRBV28, the J call TRBJ1-2; D is uncertain. The V and J ends lost 1 base and 4 bases respectively, with 16 bases between them. The length of the CDR3 is 16 residues. CDR1 and CDR2 from the germline V gene are MDHEN and SYDVKM.

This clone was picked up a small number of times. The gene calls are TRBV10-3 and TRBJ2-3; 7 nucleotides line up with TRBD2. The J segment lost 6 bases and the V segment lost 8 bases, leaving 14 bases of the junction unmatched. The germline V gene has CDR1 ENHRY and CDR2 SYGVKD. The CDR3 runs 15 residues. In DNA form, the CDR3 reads TGTGCCATCTCCTCGGTGAACGGGGGGAAGGATACGCAGTATTTT. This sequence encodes CAISSVNGGKDTQYF.

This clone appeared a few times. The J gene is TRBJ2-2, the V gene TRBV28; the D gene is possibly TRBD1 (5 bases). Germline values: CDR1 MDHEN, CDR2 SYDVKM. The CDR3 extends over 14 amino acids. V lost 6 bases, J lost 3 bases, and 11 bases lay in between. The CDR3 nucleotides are TGTGCCAGCAGGGACAACTTAGACACCGGGGAGCTGTTTTTT. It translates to CASRDNLDTGELFF.

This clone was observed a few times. This CDR3 reads CASSDMASSGRDTQYF. In nucleotides, the CDR3 is TGTGCCAGCAGTGATATGGCGTCTAGCGGGAGGGATACGCAGTATTTT. This chain joins TRBV6-1 and TRBJ2-3; 11 nucleotides match TRBD2. V was clipped by 3 bases and J by 6 bases; unmatched bases: 8. Germline CDR1 MNHNS, CDR2 SASEGT. This CDR3 spans 16 amino acids.

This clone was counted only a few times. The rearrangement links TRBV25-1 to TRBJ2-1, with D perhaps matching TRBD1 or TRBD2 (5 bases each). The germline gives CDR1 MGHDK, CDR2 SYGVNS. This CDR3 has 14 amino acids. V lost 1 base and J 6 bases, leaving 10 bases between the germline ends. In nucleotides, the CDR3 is TGTGCCAGCAGTGAATCTGGGACCCGCAATGAGCAGTTCTTC. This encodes CASSESGTRNEQFF.

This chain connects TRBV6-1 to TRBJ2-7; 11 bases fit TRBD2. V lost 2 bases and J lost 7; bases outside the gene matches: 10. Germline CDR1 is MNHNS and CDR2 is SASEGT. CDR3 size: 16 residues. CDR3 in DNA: TGTGCCAGCAGTGAAATTGGGACTAGCGGCACGAGGGAGCAGTACTTC. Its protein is CASSEIGTSGTREQYF.

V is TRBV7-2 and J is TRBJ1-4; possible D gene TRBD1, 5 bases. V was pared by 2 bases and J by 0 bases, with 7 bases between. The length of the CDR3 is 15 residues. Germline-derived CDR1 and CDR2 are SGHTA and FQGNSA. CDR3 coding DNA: TGTGCCAGCAGCTTACAGGGAACAACTAATGAAAAACTGTTTTTT. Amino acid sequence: CASSLQGTTNEKLFF. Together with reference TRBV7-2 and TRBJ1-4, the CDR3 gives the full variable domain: GAGVSQSPSNKVTEKGKDVELRCDPISGHTALYWYRQSLGQGLEFLIYFQGNSAPDKSGLPSDRFSAERTGGSVSTLTIQRTQQEDSAVYLCASSLQGTTNEKLFFGSGTQLSVL.

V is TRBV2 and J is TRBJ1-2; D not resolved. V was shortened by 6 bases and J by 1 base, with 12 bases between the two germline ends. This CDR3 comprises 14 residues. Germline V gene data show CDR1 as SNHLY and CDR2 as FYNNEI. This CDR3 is CASREPKVNYGYTF. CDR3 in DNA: TGTGCCAGCAGGGAGCCCAAGGTTAACTATGGCTACACCTTC.

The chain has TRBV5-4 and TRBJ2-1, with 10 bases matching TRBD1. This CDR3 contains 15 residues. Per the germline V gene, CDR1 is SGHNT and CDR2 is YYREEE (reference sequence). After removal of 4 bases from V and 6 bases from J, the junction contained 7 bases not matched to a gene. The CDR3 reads CASSDRDRGGNEQFF. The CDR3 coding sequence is TGTGCCAGCAGCGACCGGGACAGGGGAGGCAATGAGCAGTTCTTC.

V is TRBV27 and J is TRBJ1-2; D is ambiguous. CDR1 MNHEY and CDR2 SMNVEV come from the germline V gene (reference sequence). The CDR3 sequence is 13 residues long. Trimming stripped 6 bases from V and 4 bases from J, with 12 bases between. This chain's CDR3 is CASSLGPPYGYTF. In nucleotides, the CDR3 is TGTGCCAGCAGCCTCGGGCCCCCCTATGGCTACACCTTC.

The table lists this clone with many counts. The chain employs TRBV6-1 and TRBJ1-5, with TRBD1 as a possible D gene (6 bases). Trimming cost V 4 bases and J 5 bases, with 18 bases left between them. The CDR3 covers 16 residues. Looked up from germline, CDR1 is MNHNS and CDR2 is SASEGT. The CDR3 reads CASSGKRQARDQPQHF. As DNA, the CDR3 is TGTGCCAGCAGTGGAAAAAGACAGGCGAGGGATCAGCCCCAGCATTTT.

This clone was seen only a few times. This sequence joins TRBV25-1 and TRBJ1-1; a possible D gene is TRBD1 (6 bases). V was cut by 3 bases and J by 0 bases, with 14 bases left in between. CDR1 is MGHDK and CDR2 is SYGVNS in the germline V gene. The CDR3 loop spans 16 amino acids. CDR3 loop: CASSDIGGGMNTEAFF. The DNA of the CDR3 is TGTGCCAGCAGTGATATAGGGGGAGGCATGAACACTGAAGCTTTCTTT.

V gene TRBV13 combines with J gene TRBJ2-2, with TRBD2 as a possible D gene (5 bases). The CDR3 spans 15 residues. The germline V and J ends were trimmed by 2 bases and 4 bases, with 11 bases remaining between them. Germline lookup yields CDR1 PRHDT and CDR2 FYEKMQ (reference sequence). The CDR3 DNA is TGTGCCAGCAGCTTATGGATGGGGAGCACCGGGGAGCTGTTTTTT. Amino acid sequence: CASSLWMGSTGELFF.

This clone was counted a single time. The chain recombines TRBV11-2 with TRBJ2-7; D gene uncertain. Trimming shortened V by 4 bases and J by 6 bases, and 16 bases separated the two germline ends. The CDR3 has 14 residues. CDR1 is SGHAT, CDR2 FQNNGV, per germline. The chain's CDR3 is CASSSRRPFSEQYF. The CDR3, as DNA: TGTGCCAGCAGCTCACGCCGGCCTTTTAGCGAGCAGTACTTC. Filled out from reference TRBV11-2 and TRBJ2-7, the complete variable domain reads EAGVAQSPRYKIIEKRQSVAFWCNPISGHATLYWYQQILGQGPKLLIQFQNNGVVDDSQLPKDRFSAERLKGVDSTLKIQPAKLEDSAVYLCASSSRRPFSEQYFGPGTRLTVT.

This chain's CDR3 is CASSPSVGSYNEQFF. CDR3 sequence (DNA): TGTGCCAGCTCACCCTCGGTCGGCTCCTACAATGAGCAGTTCTTC. This chain links TRBV18 with TRBJ2-1; D is undetermined. CDR3 length: 15 amino acids. Germline CDR1 is KGHSH and CDR2 is LQKENI. V was shortened by 3 bases and J by 0 bases, with 9 bases between the two germline ends.

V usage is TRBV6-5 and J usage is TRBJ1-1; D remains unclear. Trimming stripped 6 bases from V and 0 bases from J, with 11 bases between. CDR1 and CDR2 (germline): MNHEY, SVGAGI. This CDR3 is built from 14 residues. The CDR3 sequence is CASSATHMNTEAFF. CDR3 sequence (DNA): TGTGCCAGCAGCGCGACACACATGAACACTGAAGCTTTCTTT.

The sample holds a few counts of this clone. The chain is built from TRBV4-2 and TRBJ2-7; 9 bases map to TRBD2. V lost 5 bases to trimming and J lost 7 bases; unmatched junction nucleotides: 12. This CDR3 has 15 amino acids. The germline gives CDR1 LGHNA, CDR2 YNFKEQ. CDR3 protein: CASSLVLAGSLEQYF. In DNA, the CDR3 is TGTGCCAGCAGCTTGGTACTAGCGGGCTCGTTGGAGCAGTACTTC.

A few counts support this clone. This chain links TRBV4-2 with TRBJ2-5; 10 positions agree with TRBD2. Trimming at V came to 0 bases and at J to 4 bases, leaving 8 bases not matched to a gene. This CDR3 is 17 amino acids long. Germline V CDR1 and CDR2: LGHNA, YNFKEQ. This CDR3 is CASSQEGGSGRGETQYF. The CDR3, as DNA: TGTGCCAGCAGCCAAGAAGGGGGGAGCGGGAGGGGAGAGACCCAGTACTTC.

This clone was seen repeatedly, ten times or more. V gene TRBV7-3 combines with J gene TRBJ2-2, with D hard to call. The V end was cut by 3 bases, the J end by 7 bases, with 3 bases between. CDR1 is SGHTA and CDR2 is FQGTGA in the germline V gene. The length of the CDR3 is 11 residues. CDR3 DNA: TGTGCCAGCAGCTTCGGCGGGGAGCTGTTTTTT. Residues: CASSFGGELFF.

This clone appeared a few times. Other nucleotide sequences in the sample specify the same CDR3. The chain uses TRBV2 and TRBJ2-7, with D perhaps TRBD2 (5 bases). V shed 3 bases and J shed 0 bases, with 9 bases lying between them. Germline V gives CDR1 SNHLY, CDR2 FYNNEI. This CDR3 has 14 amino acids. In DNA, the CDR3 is TGTGCCAGCAGTGAGAGGGTCACCTCCTACGAGCAGTACTTC. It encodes CASSERVTSYEQYF.

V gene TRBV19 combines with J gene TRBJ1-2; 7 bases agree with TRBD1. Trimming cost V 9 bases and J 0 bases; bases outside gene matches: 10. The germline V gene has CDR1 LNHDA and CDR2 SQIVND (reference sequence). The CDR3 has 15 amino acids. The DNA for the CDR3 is TGTGCCAGCACAATGGGGACAGCCTCTAACTATGGCTACACCTTC. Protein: CASTMGTASNYGYTF.

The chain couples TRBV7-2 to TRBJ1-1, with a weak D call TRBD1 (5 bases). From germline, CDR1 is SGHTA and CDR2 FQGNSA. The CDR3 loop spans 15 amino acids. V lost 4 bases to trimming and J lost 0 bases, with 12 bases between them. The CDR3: CASSSEGVMNTEAFF. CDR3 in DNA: TGTGCCAGCAGCTCGGAAGGGGTTATGAACACTGAAGCTTTCTTT.

In DNA, the CDR3 is TGTGCCAGCAGCTTAGTGTGGGGTGAAAAACTGTTTTTT. Translated, it gives CASSLVWGEKLFF. This chain links TRBV11-2 with TRBJ1-4; D remains unclear. V shed 1 base and J shed 7 bases, with 7 bases lying between them. The germline V gene has CDR1 SGHAT and CDR2 FQNNGV. The CDR3 contains 13 residues.

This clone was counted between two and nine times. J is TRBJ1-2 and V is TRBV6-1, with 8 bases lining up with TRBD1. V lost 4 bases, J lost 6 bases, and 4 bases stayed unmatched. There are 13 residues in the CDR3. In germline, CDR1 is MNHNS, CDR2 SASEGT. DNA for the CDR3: TGTGCCAGCAGTGGGACAGGGTACAATGGCTACACCTTC. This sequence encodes CASSGTGYNGYTF.